This T cell receptor beta chain was obtained from a study of T cell clones after liver transplantation (dated by TCRdb to 2018 to 2020). Turning to the overall study: The samples were obtained from ITN030ST, a randomized trial that attempted immunosuppression withdrawal within 2 years after liver transplantation. Donor-reactive T cell clones were identified by TCRbeta sequencing following a pre-transplant mixed lymphocyte reaction and were subsequently tracked in post-transplant blood. Third party-reactive TCRbeta sequences from pre-transplant MLRs were also identified as an antigen-independent comparator for donor-reactive sequences. Three of the eight recipients were HCV-positive; the others were transplanted for non-autoimmune, non-viral indications. Subjects received no induction therapy and standard immunosuppression until randomization at 12-24 months post-transplant. Tolerance was defined as complete withdrawal of immunosuppression for at least one year without a rise in liver enzymes beyond twice the upper limit of normal. Blood samples were taken pre-transplant, pre-randomization before withdrawal, and post-randomization after full withdrawal or failed withdrawal. A cohort of 8 liver transplant recipients was studied, of whom 3 were classified as tolerant and 5 as non-tolerant. Overall study outcomes, separate from this receptor: In 5 of 8 subjects, regardless of tolerance or HCV status, circulating donor-reactive CD4 TCRbeta sequences dropped significantly post-transplant. The conclusions were considered preliminary, being limited by small, heterogeneous patient numbers and non-standardized post-transplant time points. Because allograft tissue specimens were not available, migration of donor-reactive T cells into the graft, rather than deletion, may have occurred. The decline in donor-reactive sequences exceeded the decline in third party-reactive sequences, suggesting partial antigen-specific deletion that was unrelated to withdrawal success. Low numbers of available donor cells limited the measurable donor-reactive repertoire in a couple of subjects. Once repertoire turnover was taken into account, donor-reactive detection showed a significant reduction for CD4 in 7 of 8 subjects and for CD8 in 8 of 8.

Frozen genomic DNA underwent high-throughput TCRbeta CDR3 sequencing by immunoSEQ, including PCR amplification, mapping, bias correction and internal controls. The authors' analysis ran thus. Only productive rearrangements were retained, and each unique TCRbeta sequence was defined by its CDR3 nucleotide sequence together with its V and J gene. For a sequence to be called donor-reactive, it needed a frequency of at least 0.01% and at least 5-fold expansion in CFSE-low cells compared with unstimulated pre-transplant cells. Per-subject minimum frequency thresholds, based on the lowest-template unstimulated sample, ensured at least 90% detection power. Jensen-Shannon divergence between the top 1000 TCRbeta sequences post-transplant and pre-transplant was used to measure repertoire turnover. Two-sided Fisher's exact tests were used to test for changes in how often donor-reactive sequences were detected. The immuneACCESS repertoire file appears here via TCRdb, limited to in-frame rearrangements. These files lack a portion of the clones; in checked studies, under half of the deficit traces to unresolved V genes, and the cause of the others is not known. V, J and clone size were drawn from that table, and D and trimming were deduced from the DNA. In all, the sample holds around 75,000 clones, and approximately 81% of those were seen once. The ten biggest clones cover under 2.5% of the sample.

Trimming costs V 4 bases and J 4 bases, and their ends lie 14 bases apart. From cysteine to phenylalanine, the CDR3 is 15 amino acids long. Just CDR3 DNA is preserved here, 45 bases in frame from base 1. The germline V gene gives CDR1 as KGHSH and CDR2 as LQKENI. Thawed unstimulated PBMCs were stained for CD3, CD4 and CD8 and FACS-sorted into CD3+CD4+ and CD3+CD8+ populations. Each of the 8 studied subjects was randomized to immunosuppression withdrawal. The Qiagen DNeasy Blood and Tissue Kit was used for genomic DNA isolation. This clone was seen only a few times. Its antigen is currently not known. The record has no base qualities; no much larger clone is one base away.

This TCR was recovered from a human patient who received a liver transplant. A transplant means some T cells may be of graft donor rather than patient origin. The material was CD4+ T cells from blood, obtained about 50 months after liver transplant. The chain is encoded by TRBV18 joined to TRBJ2-1; TRBD2 is a possible D gene, resting on 7 matching bases. CDR3 region: CASSLGGGPYNEQFF. The DNA is TGTGCCAGCTCACTAGGGGGAGGGCCTTACAATGAGCAGTTCTTC.